These T cell receptor beta chains were read from a single sample in a study of cytomegalovirus exposure and HLA in healthy donors. The protocol was immunoSEQ multiplex PCR, while the TCRdb copy is restricted to in-frame clones and leaves out a portion. The data hold 100,000 to 150,000 clones, with approximately 77% observed a single time. Sequences were obtained from PBMCs. The receptors come from a woman between 35 and 50 years old in good health and CMV-seronegative. The CDR3 runs from the conserved cysteine through the conserved F or W. The D gene is left open where the match is weak. Size tells how often a clone was seen (once, few, many) or the class of an expanded clone, and some rows leave it out.

size	J	V	D	CDR3	DNA
once	TRBJ1-6	TRBV19	TRBD1	CASSMTGGAGNSPLHF	TGTGCCAGTAGTATGACAGGGGGCGCGGGTAATTCACCCCTCCACTTT
-	TRBJ1-3	TRBV30	-	CAWSVGFGNTIYF	TGTGCCTGGAGTGTCGGTTTTGGAAACACCATATATTTT
-	TRBJ1-6	TRBV28	TRBD1	CASSLWTGKRSPLHF	TGTGCCAGCAGTTTATGGACAGGGAAGCGTTCACCCCTCCACTTT
-	TRBJ1-4	TRBV7-9	-	CASSLIRGKLFF	TGTGCCAGCAGCTTAATCAGGGGAAAACTGTTTTTT
once	TRBJ1-2	TRBV11-2	-	CASSSRTDPYGYTF	TGTGCCAGCAGCTCCCGGACAGACCCCTATGGCTACACCTTC
-	TRBJ1-2	TRBV5-1	TRBD1	CASSTGGTYGYTF	TGCGCCAGCAGTACAGGGGGCACCTATGGCTACACCTTC
few	TRBJ2-6	TRBV18	-	CASSLQGGANVLTF	TGTGCCAGCTCACTTCAGGGGGGGGCCAACGTCCTGACTTTC
-	TRBJ2-5	TRBV7-2	-	CASSWTTQETQYF	TGTGCCAGCAGCTGGACTACCCAGGAGACCCAGTACTTC
few	TRBJ2-7	TRBV28	-	CATAESTSYEQYF	TGTGCCACCGCGGAATCCACCTCCTACGAGCAGTACTTC
-	TRBJ1-1	TRBV28	TRBD1	CASRTQGGNTEAFF	TGTGCCAGCAGAACCCAGGGGGGGAACACTGAAGCTTTCTTT
once	TRBJ2-1	TRBV5-1	TRBD2	CASSLERGLAGAISYNEQFF	TGCGCCAGCAGCTTGGAGCGGGGACTAGCGGGGGCGATATCCTACAATGAGCAGTTCTTC
-	TRBJ1-4	TRBV6-5	-	CASSYSPGTNEKLFF	TGTGCCAGCAGTTACTCGCCAGGGACTAATGAAAAACTGTTTTTT
-	TRBJ1-1	TRBV6-5	-	CASSYLESGGWTEAFF	TGTGCCAGCAGTTACTTGGAGTCGGGGGGTTGGACTGAAGCTTTCTTT
-	TRBJ1-4	TRBV29-1	-	CSATGHSRYDEKLFF	TGCAGCGCTACTGGGCACTCCCGGTATGATGAAAAACTGTTTTTT
few	TRBJ1-1	TRBV10-1	-	CASSESGRRTEAFF	TGCGCCAGCAGTGAGTCGGGGAGAAGAACTGAAGCTTTCTTT
-	TRBJ1-2	TRBV7-6	-	CASSFHQGNYGYTF	TGTGCCAGCAGCTTTCACCAGGGAAACTATGGCTACACCTTC
-	TRBJ2-7	TRBV6-5	-	CASSYSKGGGTYEQYF	TGTGCCAGCAGTTACTCCAAGGGGGGGGGAACCTACGAGCAGTACTTC
-	TRBJ1-1	TRBV6-5	-	CASSGYREGAFF	TGTGCCAGCAGTGGCTATAGGGAGGGAGCTTTCTTT
few	TRBJ1-2	TRBV7-9	-	CASTHRDPERPDYGYTF	TGTGCCAGCACCCACCGGGATCCCGAAAGGCCGGACTATGGCTACACCTTC
-	TRBJ2-7	TRBV7-9	TRBD1	CASSTTGTGLGEQYF	TGTGCCAGCAGCACTACCGGGACAGGGTTGGGGGAGCAGTACTTC
-	TRBJ1-3	TRBV10-3	-	CAISENRQVPGSGNTIYF	TGTGCCATCAGTGAGAACCGACAGGTCCCGGGCTCTGGAAACACCATATATTTT
many	TRBJ2-7	TRBV5-4	TRBD1	CASSPGQGLPSAYEQYF	TGTGCCAGCAGCCCGGGACAGGGCCTCCCTTCTGCCTACGAGCAGTACTTC
-	TRBJ2-2	TRBV7-9	TRBD2	CASSPLAGTNTGELFF	TGTGCCAGCAGCCCTCTAGCGGGGACCAACACCGGGGAGCTGTTTTTT
-	TRBJ1-2	TRBV29-1	TRBD1	CSVDRGRNYGYTF	TGCAGCGTTGACAGGGGGCGCAACTATGGCTACACCTTC
-	TRBJ1-2	TRBV30	-	CAWTDGRYGYTF	TGTGCCTGGACAGATGGGAGGTATGGCTACACCTTC
-	TRBJ1-6	TRBV7-9	-	CASGEGIGNSPLHF	TGTGCCAGCGGGGAGGGGATCGGTAACTCACCCCTCCACTTT
-	TRBJ2-5	TRBV28	TRBD1	CASSLGTGGIQETQYF	TGTGCCAGCAGTTTGGGGACAGGGGGGATCCAAGAGACCCAGTACTTC
-	TRBJ2-3	TRBV10-2	TRBD2	CASTSGGGTDTQYF	TGCGCCAGTACTAGCGGGGGGGGCACAGATACGCAGTATTTT
-	TRBJ2-3	TRBV27	-	CASRRKTDPYTDTQYF	TGTGCCAGCAGAAGGAAGACAGACCCTTACACAGATACGCAGTATTTT